Listed below are T cell receptor beta chains from one sample, sequenced in a study of cytomegalovirus exposure and HLA in healthy donors. The method was immunoSEQ multiplex PCR; TCRdb's version includes in-frame clones alone and lacks a portion of them. The table records about 110,000 clones, under 85% of them present only once. The sequenced sample was PBMCs. The receptors stem from a man in his forties in good health and CMV-seronegative. The CDR3 runs from the conserved cysteine through the conserved F or W. The order of the fields is D gene, J gene, clone size, V gene, CDR3 protein, CDR3 DNA. The D gene is left open where the match is weak. The size of a clone is reported for some rows only, either as once, few or many, or as a class for expanded clones.

>NA|TRBJ1-1|NA|TRBV30
CAWSPQGTEAFF
TGTGCCTGGAGTCCACAGGGCACTGAAGCTTTCTTT
>NA|TRBJ1-1|few|TRBV6-1
CASSRLTGGTEAFF
TGTGCCAGCAGTAGGCTCACCGGGGGGACTGAAGCTTTCTTT
>NA|TRBJ1-1|NA|TRBV27
CASSLQGQATEAFF
TGTGCCAGCAGTTTACAGGGCCAGGCCACTGAAGCTTTCTTT
>TRBD1|TRBJ1-1|NA|TRBV10-3
CAIRQQGGPTEAFF
TGTGCCATCAGGCAACAGGGGGGTCCCACTGAAGCTTTCTTT
>NA|TRBJ2-2|few|TRBV6-4
CASSGGGGNTGELFF
TGTGCCAGCAGCGGAGGGGGCGGGAACACCGGGGAGCTGTTTTTT
>TRBD1|TRBJ2-6|few|TRBV12-5
CASGSDRVSGANVLTF
TGTGCTAGTGGTTCGGACAGGGTCTCTGGGGCCAACGTCCTGACTTTC
>TRBD1|TRBJ2-7|NA|TRBV7-9
CASSHDRGRYEQYF
TGTGCCAGCAGTCATGACAGGGGAAGGTACGAGCAGTACTTC
>NA|TRBJ1-1|NA|TRBV7-9
CASSLPSSTEAFF
TGTGCCAGCAGCTTACCCTCGAGCACTGAAGCTTTCTTT
>TRBD1|TRBJ2-7|NA|TRBV14
CASSQAGQGAKYEQYF
TGTGCCAGCAGCCAAGCGGGACAGGGGGCTAAGTACGAGCAGTACTTC
>TRBD2|TRBJ2-1|few|TRBV9
CASSETSGSYNEQFF
TGTGCCAGCAGCGAGACTAGCGGGAGCTACAATGAGCAGTTCTTC
>NA|TRBJ2-5|NA|TRBV9
CASSVGRYQETQYF
TGTGCCAGCAGCGTAGGCCGGTACCAAGAGACCCAGTACTTC
>TRBD1|TRBJ2-1|NA|TRBV7-6
CASSLDRQTYNEQFF
TGTGCCAGCAGCTTGGACAGGCAAACGTACAATGAGCAGTTCTTC
>TRBD1|TRBJ2-7|NA|TRBV4-2
CASSQDPGGGYEQYF
TGTGCCAGCAGCCAAGATCCAGGGGGCGGATACGAGCAGTACTTC
>NA|TRBJ1-2|NA|TRBV7-3
CASSPMGADYGYTF
TGTGCCAGCAGCCCGATGGGGGCTGACTATGGCTACACCTTC
>TRBD1|TRBJ2-1|NA|TRBV18
CASSLQTGENEQFF
TGTGCCAGCTCCCTTCAGACAGGGGAGAATGAGCAGTTCTTC
>NA|TRBJ2-2|NA|TRBV10-3
CAISESKVTTGTGELFF
TGTGCCATCAGTGAGTCGAAGGTCACCACGGGCACCGGGGAGCTGTTTTTT
>TRBD1|TRBJ1-4|NA|TRBV7-2
CASSSGPGGEKLFF
TGTGCCAGCAGCTCCGGACCAGGGGGTGAAAAACTGTTTTTT
>TRBD2|TRBJ2-1|few|TRBV4-1
CASSRRLAASYNEQFF
TGCGCCAGCAGCCGCCGGCTAGCGGCCTCCTACAATGAGCAGTTCTTC
>NA|TRBJ2-5|NA|TRBV7-8
CASTPRGGGQETQYF
TGTGCCAGCACCCCCCGGGGAGGGGGGCAAGAGACCCAGTACTTC
>TRBD1|TRBJ2-7|few|TRBV28
CASVGDSSYEQYF
TGTGCCAGCGTAGGGGACAGCTCCTACGAGCAGTACTTC
>NA|TRBJ1-2|NA|TRBV11-1
CASSSSGGARYGYTF
TGTGCCAGCAGCTCGTCGGGGGGCGCGCGCTATGGCTACACCTTC
>TRBD1|TRBJ2-3|once|TRBV6-1
CASTRGQSTDTQYF
TGTGCCAGCACCAGGGGACAGTCCACAGATACGCAGTATTTT
>TRBD1|TRBJ1-6|NA|TRBV7-9
CASSLVQGGNSPLHF
TGTGCCAGCAGCTTGGTACAGGGGGGTAATTCACCCCTCCACTTT
>TRBD1|TRBJ2-7|NA|TRBV29-1
CSVDLGTGIHEQYF
TGCAGCGTCGACCTCGGGACAGGAATCCACGAGCAGTACTTC
>TRBD1|TRBJ2-7|NA|TRBV29-1
CSVEVQTGYYEQYF
TGCAGCGTTGAAGTACAGACAGGGTACTACGAGCAGTACTTC
>NA|TRBJ1-2|NA|TRBV7-9
CASSSVGGAGYGYTF
TGTGCCAGCAGTTCTGTGGGGGGGGCGGGCTATGGCTACACCTTC
>NA|TRBJ1-5|NA|TRBV19
CASSSGGVGESNQPQHF
TGTGCCAGTAGTAGCGGGGGAGTGGGTGAGAGCAATCAGCCCCAGCATTTT
>NA|TRBJ2-7|NA|TRBV18
CASSGPQTQRSSYEQYF
TGTGCCAGCTCCGGCCCTCAGACCCAGCGATCCTCCTACGAGCAGTACTTC
>NA|TRBJ1-4|once|TRBV28
CASSLATANEKLFF
TGTGCCAGCAGTTTAGCGACAGCTAATGAAAAACTGTTTTTT
>NA|TRBJ1-5|NA|TRBV7-2
CASSSRGIQPQHF
TGTGCCAGCAGCTCACGGGGGATTCAGCCCCAGCATTTT
>NA|TRBJ2-3|NA|TRBV6-5
CASSYGTPPTQYF
TGTGCCAGCAGTTACGGGACTCCCCCAACGCAGTATTTT
>NA|TRBJ1-5|NA|TRBV5-4
CASSLSPEGNQPQHF
TGTGCCAGCAGCTTGAGTCCTGAGGGTAACCAGCCCCAGCATTTT
>NA|TRBJ2-6|NA|TRBV27
CASSYTQVSGANVLTF
TGTGCCAGCAGTTACACACAGGTGTCTGGGGCCAACGTCCTGACTTTC